A single sample gave rise to the 11 T cell receptor beta chains below, sequenced in a study of cytomegalovirus exposure and HLA in healthy donors. The PCR made use of 60 Vbeta and 13 Jbeta primers. Generated by immunoSEQ multiplex PCR, the TCRdb table keeps only in-frame clones and is missing some. The data show roughly 90,000 clones, 75% to 80% seen once. Sequencing was done on a sample of PBMCs. The source of these receptors is a middle-aged woman in good health and CMV-seropositive.

The rearrangement uses TRBV7-8 and TRBJ2-7, with D possibly TRBD2 on 6 matching bases. This CDR3 has 15 amino acids. The germline CDR1 and CDR2 sequences are SGHVS and FQNEAQ. Trimming took off 8 bases at V and 0 bases at J, with 17 bases between the two ends. The CDR3 spells CASGYLAQSSYEQYF. DNA for the CDR3: TGTGCCAGCGGATATCTAGCGCAGAGCTCCTACGAGCAGTACTTC.

The chain links TRBV5-6 to TRBJ2-5, with D possibly being TRBD2 (6 bases). From germline, CDR1 is SGHDT and CDR2 YYEEEE. V lost 1 base to trimming and J lost 4 bases, with 20 bases between them. CDR3 length equals 17 residues. CDR3 loop: CASSLIWRDDLGETQYF. The CDR3 nucleotides read TGTGCCAGCAGCTTGATATGGCGGGACGACCTAGGAGAGACCCAGTACTTC.

Comment on this clone: This is likely a read error, given that the CDR3 carries no conserved phenylalanine or tryptophan at its end. This rearrangement joins TRBV28 to TRBJ2-7; D is unresolved. Germline V gives CDR1 MDHEN, CDR2 SYDVKM. V shed 5 bases and J shed 6 bases, with 14 bases lying between them. The CDR3 extends over 13 amino acids. The DNA for the CDR3 is TGTGCCAGCAGTGCGACGGGTCGCTCCGAGCAGTACCTC. Translated: CASSATGRSEQYL.

The chain is built from TRBV29-1 and TRBJ2-3; 10 bases align to TRBD2. Germline V gene data show CDR1 as SQVTM and CDR2 as ANQGSEA. J was trimmed by 4 bases and V by 4 bases; bases with no gene match: 5. The CDR3 loop spans 14 amino acids. The CDR3 region has the DNA TGCAGCGTTGCTAGCGGGAGCTACGCAGATACGCAGTATTTT. Protein sequence: CSVASGSYADTQYF.

This clone appeared a few times. The chain uses TRBV11-2 and TRBJ2-7; 10 nucleotides align to TRBD2. Germline trimming cut 8 bases from V and 5 bases from J; bases unmatched to any gene: 15. CDR3 length: 16 residues. The germline V gene has CDR1 SGHAT and CDR2 FQNNGV. DNA of the CDR3: TGTGCCAGCGGAGACCAAAGTAGCGGGAGGACCCACGAGCAGTACTTC. Amino acid sequence: CASGDQSSGRTHEQYF.

The chain links TRBV9 to TRBJ2-3, with 7 bases fitting TRBD2. CDR3 length equals 14 residues. Germline V gene lookup returns CDR1 SGDLS and CDR2 YYNGEE. V gave up 0 bases and J gave up 4 bases; unmatched junction bases: 2. In DNA, the CDR3 is TGTGCCAGCAGCGTAGGCGGGAGTTCAGATACGCAGTATTTT. This encodes CASSVGGSSDTQYF.

This sequence joins TRBV28 and TRBJ1-5; possible D gene TRBD1, 5 bases. Trimming removed 5 bases from V and 2 bases from J, with 13 bases in between. The CDR3 loop spans 15 amino acids. CDR1 is MDHEN, CDR2 SYDVKM, per germline. The CDR3 DNA is TGTGCCAGCAGTGGGGGGGAGGAGGGCAATCAGCCCCAGCATTTT. It yields the protein CASSGGEEGNQPQHF.

J is TRBJ2-2 and V is TRBV7-3; 12 nucleotides align to TRBD2. This CDR3 has 17 residues. Looked up from germline, CDR1 is SGHTA and CDR2 is FQGTGA. V shed 3 bases, J shed 0 bases, and the junction held 2 bases outside the gene matches. The CDR3 here is CASSFLAGGSNTGELFF. CDR3 coding DNA: TGTGCCAGCAGCTTTCTAGCGGGAGGGTCGAACACCGGGGAGCTGTTTTTT.

This rearrangement joins TRBV7-6 to TRBJ2-2; 7 bases map to TRBD1. The CDR3 runs to 16 residues. V gave up 5 bases and J gave up 2 bases; unmatched junction bases: 8. CDR1 SGHVS and CDR2 FNYEAQ come from the germline V gene. CDR3 nucleotides: TGTGCCAGCAGCCCCCGACAGGGATCAAACACCGGGGAGCTGTTTTTT. Protein product: CASSPRQGSNTGELFF.

The V call is TRBV5-1, the J call TRBJ1-4; maybe TRBD1 (6 bases). This CDR3 region has 15 residues. Germline values: CDR1 SGHRS, CDR2 YFSETQ. V lost 0 bases to trimming and J lost 5 bases, with 11 bases between them. This chain's CDR3 is CASSLEWGRNEKLFF. CDR3 bases: TGCGCCAGCAGCTTGGAGTGGGGGCGAAATGAAAAACTGTTTTTT.

The genes are TRBV28 and TRBJ2-6; 7 bases agree with TRBD2. This CDR3 contains 16 residues. Trimming took 3 bases from V and 0 from J; bases not matched to a gene: 2. Germline V lookup: CDR1 MDHEN, CDR2 SYDVKM. CDR3 nucleotide sequence: TGTGCCAGCAGTTTGCGGGGGTCCTCTGGGGCCAACGTCCTGACTTTC. As protein: CASSLRGSSGANVLTF.